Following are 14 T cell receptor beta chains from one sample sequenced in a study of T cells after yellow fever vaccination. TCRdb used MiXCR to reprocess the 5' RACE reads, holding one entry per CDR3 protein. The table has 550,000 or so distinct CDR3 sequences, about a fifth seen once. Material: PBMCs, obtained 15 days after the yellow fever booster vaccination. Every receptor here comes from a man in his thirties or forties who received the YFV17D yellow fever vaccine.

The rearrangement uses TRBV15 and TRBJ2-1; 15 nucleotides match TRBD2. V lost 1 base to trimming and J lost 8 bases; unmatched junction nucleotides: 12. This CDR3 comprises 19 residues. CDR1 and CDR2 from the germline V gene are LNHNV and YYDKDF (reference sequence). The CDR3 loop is CATSRGRTSGRAGLDEQFF. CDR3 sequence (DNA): TGTGCCACCAGCAGAGGAAGGACTAGCGGGAGGGCCGGGTTGGATGAGCAGTTCTTC.

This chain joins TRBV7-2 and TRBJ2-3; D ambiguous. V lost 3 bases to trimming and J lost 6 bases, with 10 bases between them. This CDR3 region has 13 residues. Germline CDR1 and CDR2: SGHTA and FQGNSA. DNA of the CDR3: TGTGCCAGCAGCTTGGCCCAATGGGATACGCAGTATTTT. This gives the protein CASSLAQWDTQYF.

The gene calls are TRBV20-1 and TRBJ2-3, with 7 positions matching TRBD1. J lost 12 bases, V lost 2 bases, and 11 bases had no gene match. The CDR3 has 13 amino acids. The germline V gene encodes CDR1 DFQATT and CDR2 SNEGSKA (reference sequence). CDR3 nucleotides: TGCAGTGCTAGACCCACAGGGGAAAGTGGCCAGTATTTT. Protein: CSARPTGESGQYF.

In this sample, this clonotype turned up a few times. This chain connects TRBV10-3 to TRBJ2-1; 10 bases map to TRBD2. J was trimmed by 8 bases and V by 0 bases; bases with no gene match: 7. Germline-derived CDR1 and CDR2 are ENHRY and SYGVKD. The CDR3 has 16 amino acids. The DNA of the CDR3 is TGTGCCATCAGTGAGTCGAGCGGGAGGGCCTTTGATGAGCAGTTCTTC. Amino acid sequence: CAISESSGRAFDEQFF.

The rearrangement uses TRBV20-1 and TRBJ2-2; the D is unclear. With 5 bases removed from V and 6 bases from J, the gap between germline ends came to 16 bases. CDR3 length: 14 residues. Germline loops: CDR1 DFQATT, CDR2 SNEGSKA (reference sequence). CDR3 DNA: TGCAGTGCTCCGGACCGTAGCACCGCCGGGGAGCTGTTTTTT. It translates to CSAPDRSTAGELFF.

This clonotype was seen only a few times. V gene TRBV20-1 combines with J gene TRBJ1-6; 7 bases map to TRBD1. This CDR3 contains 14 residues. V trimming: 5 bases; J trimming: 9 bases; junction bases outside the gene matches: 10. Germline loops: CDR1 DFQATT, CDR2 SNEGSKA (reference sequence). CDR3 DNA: TGCAGTGCTGGAAACAGGGGCGAGTTTTCACCCCTCCACTTT. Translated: CSAGNRGEFSPLHF.

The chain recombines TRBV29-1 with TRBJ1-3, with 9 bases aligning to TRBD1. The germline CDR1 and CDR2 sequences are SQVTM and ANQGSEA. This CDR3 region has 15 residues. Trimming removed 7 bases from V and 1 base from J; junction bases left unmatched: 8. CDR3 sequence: CSATTGGSSGNTIYF. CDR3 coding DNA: TGCAGCGCCACTACAGGGGGCTCGTCTGGAAACACCATATATTTT.

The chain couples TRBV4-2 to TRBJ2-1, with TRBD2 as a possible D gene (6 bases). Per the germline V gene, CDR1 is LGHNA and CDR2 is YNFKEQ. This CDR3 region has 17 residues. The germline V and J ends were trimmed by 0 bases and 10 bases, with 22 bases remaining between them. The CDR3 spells CASSQDRWTIALGEQFF. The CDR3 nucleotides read TGTGCCAGCAGCCAAGATCGGTGGACTATAGCCTTAGGGGAGCAGTTCTTC.

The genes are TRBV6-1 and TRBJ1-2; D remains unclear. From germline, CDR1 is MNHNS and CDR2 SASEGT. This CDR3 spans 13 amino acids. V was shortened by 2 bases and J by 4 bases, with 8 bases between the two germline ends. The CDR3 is CASSETGVYGYTF. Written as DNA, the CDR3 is TGTGCCAGCAGTGAAACCGGGGTCTATGGCTACACCTTC.

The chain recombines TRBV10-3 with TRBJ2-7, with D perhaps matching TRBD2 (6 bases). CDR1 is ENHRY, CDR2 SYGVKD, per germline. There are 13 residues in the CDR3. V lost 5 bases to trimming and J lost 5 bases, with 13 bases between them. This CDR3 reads CAISIGRGDEQYF. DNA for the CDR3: TGTGCCATCAGTATCGGGAGAGGCGACGAGCAGTACTTC.

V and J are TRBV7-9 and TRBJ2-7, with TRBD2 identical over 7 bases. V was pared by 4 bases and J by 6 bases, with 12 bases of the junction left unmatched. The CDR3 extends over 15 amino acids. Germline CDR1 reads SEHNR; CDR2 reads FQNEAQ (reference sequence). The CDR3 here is CASSSYWGGRSEQYF. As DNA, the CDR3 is TGTGCCAGCAGCTCATACTGGGGCGGGAGATCCGAGCAGTACTTC.

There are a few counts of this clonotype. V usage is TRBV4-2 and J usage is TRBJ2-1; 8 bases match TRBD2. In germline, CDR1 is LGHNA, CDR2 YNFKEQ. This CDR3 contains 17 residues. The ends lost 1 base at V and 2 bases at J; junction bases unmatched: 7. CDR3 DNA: TGTGCCAGCAGCCAAGGCGTCTCTAGCGGGCCCTACAATGAGCAGTTCTTC. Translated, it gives CASSQGVSSGPYNEQFF.

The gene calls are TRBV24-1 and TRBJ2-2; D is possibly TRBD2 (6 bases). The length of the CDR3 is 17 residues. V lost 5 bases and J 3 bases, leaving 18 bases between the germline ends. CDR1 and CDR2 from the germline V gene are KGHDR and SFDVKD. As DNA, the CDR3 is TGTGCCACCAGTGTCTTAACCGGGAGCGGGCACACCGGGGAGCTGTTTTTT. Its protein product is CATSVLTGSGHTGELFF.

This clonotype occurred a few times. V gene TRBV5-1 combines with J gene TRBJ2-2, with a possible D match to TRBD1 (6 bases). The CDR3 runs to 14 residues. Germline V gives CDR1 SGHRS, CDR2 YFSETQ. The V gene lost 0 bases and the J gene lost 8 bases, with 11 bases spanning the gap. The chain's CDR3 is CASSLDREGGELFF. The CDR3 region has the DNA TGCGCCAGCAGCTTGGACAGGGAAGGAGGGGAGCTGTTTTTT.